Each of the 32 T cell receptor beta chains below was sequenced from the same sample in a study of graft-versus-host responses after intestinal transplantation. No antigens are known for them. The protocol was immunoSEQ multiplex PCR, while the TCRdb copy is restricted to in-frame clones and leaves out a portion. The sample lists 78,000 or so clones, 87% occurring once. Source: unstimulated CD8+ T cells sorted from spleen or lymph node cells, taken before transplant. The receptors derive from a human donor who was the organ donor for an intestinal transplant.

The CDR3 DNA follows: TGTGCCAGCAGTTTAAATCCAGTGAACACTGAAGCTTTCTTT. Residues: CASSLNPVNTEAFF. This chain uses TRBV27 with TRBJ1-1, with D unclear. Between the trimmed V and J ends, which lost 2 bases and 0 bases, there was a span of 7 bases. Germline V gene lookup returns CDR1 MNHEY and CDR2 SMNVEV (reference sequence). This CDR3 is built from 14 residues.

The chain is built from TRBV2 and TRBJ2-7, with 7 bases that match TRBD1. The CDR3 totals 15 residues. CDR1 and CDR2 (germline): SNHLY, FYNNEI. J gave up 0 bases and V 4 bases, and 6 bases lay outside the gene matches. The CDR3 loop reads CASSVRQGSSYEQYF. The CDR3 DNA reads TGTGCCAGCAGTGTTAGACAGGGAAGCTCCTACGAGCAGTACTTC.

The J gene is TRBJ1-6, the V gene TRBV6-6; 7 bases match TRBD1. This CDR3 has 16 residues. Losses at the gene ends were 4 bases for V and 3 bases for J; bases not matched to a gene: 6. Germline CDR1 and CDR2: MNHNY and SVGAGI (reference sequence). The CDR3 nucleotides read TGTGCCAGCAGTTTCGGGACAGTTAGCTATAATTCACCCCTCCACTTT. It is translated as CASSFGTVSYNSPLHF.

The V call is TRBV15, the J call TRBJ2-7, with 7 bases that match TRBD1. Losses at the gene ends were 5 bases for V and 1 base for J; bases not matched to a gene: 11. CDR1 is LNHNV and CDR2 is YYDKDF in the germline V gene (reference sequence). CDR3 length: 16 residues. This chain's CDR3 is CATSEKDRMRSYEQYF. The CDR3, as DNA: TGTGCCACCAGCGAAAAGGACAGGATGAGGTCCTACGAGCAGTACTTC.

The chain joins TRBV28 to TRBJ2-5; D is unclear. The end of the DNA is better explained by TRBJ2-7, so the J call may be wrong. From germline, CDR1 is MDHEN and CDR2 SYDVKM. The CDR3 contains 12 residues. DNA for the CDR3: TGTGCCAGCAGTTTCCCCCCGTCCGAGCAGTACTTC. This encodes CASSFPPSEQYF.

Comment on this clone: This CDR3 is also generated by other DNA sequences in the sample. Here the CDR3 reads CASSPSGGPNNEQFF. CDR3 bases: TGTGCCAGCAGTCCTAGCGGGGGGCCTAACAATGAGCAGTTCTTC. The rearrangement joins TRBV6-1 to TRBJ2-1; 11 nucleotides agree with TRBD2. V was clipped by 5 bases and J by 5 bases; unmatched bases: 5. The germline V gene encodes CDR1 MNHNS and CDR2 SASEGT. This CDR3 spans 15 amino acids.

The J gene is TRBJ1-2, the V gene TRBV5-6; no definite D call. The germline V gene encodes CDR1 SGHDT and CDR2 YYEEEE. The CDR3 is 16 amino acids. Trimming stripped 0 bases from V and 0 bases from J, with 12 bases between. As DNA, the CDR3 is TGTGCCAGCAGCTTGGCGGGCGCTCCCACTAACTATGGCTACACCTTC. Amino acids: CASSLAGAPTNYGYTF. The whole variable domain, filled in from reference TRBV5-6 and TRBJ1-2, reads DAGVTQSPTHLIKTRGQQVTLRCSPKSGHDTVSWYQQALGQGPQFIFQYYEEEERQRGNFPDRFSGHQFPNYSSELNVNALLLGDSALYLCASSLAGAPTNYGYTFGSGTRLTVV.

This chain uses TRBV10-2 with TRBJ2-7, with D unresolved. Looked up from germline, CDR1 is WSHSY and CDR2 is SAAADI. The CDR3 is 11 amino acids. Deletions cut 1 base from V and 3 bases from J, with 1 base between. The CDR3 DNA reads as TGCGCCAGCAGTGAGTACTACGAGCAGTACTTC. Amino acid sequence: CASSEYYEQYF.

This clone was found a few times. The J gene is TRBJ1-4, the V gene TRBV7-9, with no clear D. Trimming took off 6 bases at V and 8 bases at J, with 16 bases between the two ends. The CDR3 loop spans 14 amino acids. Germline V gene sequence: CDR1 SEHNR, CDR2 FQNEAQ (reference sequence). CDR3 in DNA: TGTGCCAGCAGTCAGTCTAGCATTCTAGAAAAACTGTTTTTT. The encoded protein is CASSQSSILEKLFF.

The chain combines TRBV7-9 with TRBJ1-2, with 10 bases that match TRBD1. CDR1 and CDR2 (germline): SEHNR, FQNEAQ (reference sequence). The CDR3 spans 16 residues. The trim removed 5 bases at V and 1 base at J, leaving 7 bases unmatched. In DNA, the CDR3 is TGTGCCAGCAGCCCCGGGACAGGGGACTTTAACTATGGCTACACCTTC. It codes for CASSPGTGDFNYGYTF.

This chain uses TRBV6-5 with TRBJ2-3, with TRBD2 matching 7 bases. Germline CDR1 MNHEY, CDR2 SVGAGI. CDR3 length: 14 residues. V lost 6 bases to trimming and J lost 5 bases; unmatched junction nucleotides: 8. In DNA, the CDR3 is TGTGCCAGCAGAGGCGGGGGAAGTGTAGATACGCAGTATTTT. This codes for CASRGGGSVDTQYF.

The chain employs TRBV25-1 and TRBJ1-1; 9 positions agree with TRBD1. Trimming cost V 0 bases and J 5 bases; bases outside gene matches: 10. The CDR3 covers 17 residues. The germline V gene encodes CDR1 MGHDK and CDR2 SYGVNS. This CDR3 reads CASSEYFGTGHRTEAFF. The CDR3 DNA is TGTGCCAGCAGTGAATACTTTGGGACAGGGCATAGGACTGAAGCTTTCTTT.

The genes are TRBV7-9 and TRBJ2-7; D remains ambiguous. The V gene lost 4 bases and the J gene lost 2 bases, with 6 bases spanning the gap. This CDR3 region has 12 residues. Germline V CDR1 and CDR2: SEHNR, FQNEAQ (reference sequence). For the CDR3, the DNA is TGTGCCAGCAGCTACAGCACCTACGAGCAGTACTTC. This sequence encodes CASSYSTYEQYF.

CDR3 DNA sequence: TGCGCCAGCAGCTTGTTGGGGGCCCGAACCCAGTACTTC. It is translated as CASSLLGARTQYF. The J gene is TRBJ2-5, the V gene TRBV5-1; tentatively, D is TRBD1 (6 bases). V was pared by 1 base and J by 8 bases, with 12 bases between. Per germline, CDR1 SGHRS and CDR2 YFSETQ. CDR3 length: 13 residues.

The chain is built from TRBV5-5 and TRBJ2-7; D is unresolved. The germline V gene encodes CDR1 SGHKS and CDR2 YYEKEE (reference sequence). The CDR3 sequence is 11 residues long. V lost 2 bases and J lost 2, with 2 bases in between. The CDR3: CASSFTYEQYF. The CDR3 coding sequence is TGTGCCAGCAGCTTTACCTACGAGCAGTACTTC.

This chain links TRBV5-1 with TRBJ2-7, with D unclear. CDR1 is SGHRS and CDR2 is YFSETQ in the germline V gene. Trimming shortened V by 2 bases and J by 4 bases, and 10 bases separated the two germline ends. The CDR3 loop spans 13 amino acids. CDR3 region: CASSLSGGYEQYF. CDR3 nucleotide sequence: TGCGCCAGCAGCTTAAGTGGTGGATACGAGCAGTACTTC. Supplemented by reference TRBV5-1 and TRBJ2-7, the full variable domain reads KAGVTQTPRYLIKTRGQQVTLSCSPISGHRSVSWYQQTPGQGLQFLFEYFSETQRNKGNFPGRFSGRQFSNSRSEMNVSTLELGDSALYLCASSLSGGYEQYFGPGTRLTVT.

The CDR3 bases are TGCGCCAGCAGCCAAGAGGATGGGGGAAGGGGGTCCTACGAGCAGTACTTC. It is translated as CASSQEDGGRGSYEQYF. This chain connects TRBV4-1 to TRBJ2-7; the D gene is possibly TRBD1 (6 bases). CDR1 and CDR2 (germline): MGHRA, YSYEKL. The V end was cut by 0 bases, the J end by 1 base, with 16 bases between. This CDR3 is 17 amino acids long.

This clone was picked up a small number of times. The chain combines TRBV6-5 with TRBJ2-2; D unclear. Per germline, CDR1 MNHEY and CDR2 SVGAGI. The CDR3 consists of 14 residues. Trimming left V 5 bases short and J 2 bases short, with 9 bases between. The CDR3 region is CASSKGFNTGELFF. CDR3 nucleotides: TGTGCCAGCAGTAAGGGTTTCAACACCGGGGAGCTGTTTTTT.

This clone was detected only a few times. This rearrangement joins TRBV6-1 to TRBJ1-5; D not certain. Germline V gene lookup returns CDR1 MNHNS and CDR2 SASEGT. Trimming took 2 bases from V and 3 from J, leaving 11 bases between them. This CDR3 has 15 residues. The CDR3 bases are TGTGCCAGCAGTGAAATAGTACAGCTCAATCAGCCCCAGCATTTT. This encodes CASSEIVQLNQPQHF.

This chain links TRBV27 with TRBJ2-2, with D possibly matching TRBD1 (5 bases). This CDR3 has 14 residues. Germline V gene sequence: CDR1 MNHEY, CDR2 SMNVEV (reference sequence). Trimming removed 4 bases from V and 3 bases from J, with 9 bases in between. CDR3 sequence (DNA): TGTGCCAGCAGTTGGGCAGGGTACACCGGGGAGCTGTTTTTT. Protein sequence: CASSWAGYTGELFF.

V is TRBV12-5 and J is TRBJ1-1, with a possible D match to TRBD1 (5 bases). The ends were cut back, 1 base at V and 8 bases at J, with 26 bases in the middle. Looked up from germline, CDR1 is LGHNT and CDR2 is FRNRAP. The CDR3 loop spans 18 amino acids. The CDR3, as DNA: TGTGCTAGTGGTTTGGGTACCGGAGGGCAGGGCGGTTCGGGGGAAGCTTTCTTT. This encodes CASGLGTGGQGGSGEAFF.

The V gene is TRBV4-2, the J gene TRBJ2-7, with 7 nucleotides matching TRBD1. This CDR3 spans 16 amino acids. V was clipped by 0 bases and J by 1 base; unmatched bases: 6. CDR1 LGHNA and CDR2 YNFKEQ come from the germline V gene. CDR3 region: CASSQDIKGASYEQYF. CDR3 nucleotide sequence: TGTGCCAGCAGCCAAGACATAAAGGGGGCTTCCTACGAGCAGTACTTC.

The count of this clone is one. The chain links TRBV4-1 to TRBJ2-3, with 13 bases identical to TRBD2. The CDR3 is 19 amino acids. V lost 4 bases to trimming and J lost 6 bases; unmatched junction nucleotides: 16. CDR1 and CDR2 from the germline V gene are MGHRA and YSYEKL. The CDR3 loop is CASSLRTSGGDYIVDTQYF. The CDR3 nucleotides read TGCGCCAGCAGCCTACGGACTAGCGGGGGAGATTACATTGTGGATACGCAGTATTTT.

The chain links TRBV18 to TRBJ2-1; 11 nucleotides match TRBD2. CDR1 and CDR2 from the germline V gene are KGHSH and LQKENI. The CDR3 has 16 amino acids. Unmatched junction bases numbered 5, after V lost 0 bases and J lost 7 bases. The CDR3 is CASSPPGIAGGNEQFF. In DNA form, the CDR3 reads TGTGCCAGCTCACCACCGGGAATAGCGGGGGGGAATGAGCAGTTCTTC.

This chain joins TRBV7-3 and TRBJ2-5; 7 positions match TRBD1. In germline, CDR1 is SGHTA, CDR2 FQGTGA. With 5 bases clipped from V and 2 bases from J, the junction kept 11 bases outside the gene matches. The length of the CDR3 is 16 residues. CDR3 loop: CASSPFRGSSQETQYF. CDR3 bases: TGTGCCAGCAGCCCTTTCAGGGGGTCGTCACAAGAGACCCAGTACTTC.

Here the CDR3 DNA reads TGCGCCAGCAGCCAAGAGAGGACCCCTTGGCTGAACACTGAAGCTTTCTTT. It is translated as CASSQERTPWLNTEAFF. The rearrangement uses TRBV4-1 and TRBJ1-1; D remains unclear. This CDR3 is built from 17 residues. Germline values: CDR1 MGHRA, CDR2 YSYEKL. V was clipped by 0 bases and J by 0 bases, with 14 bases between them.

The J gene is TRBJ2-1, the V gene TRBV19, with 11 bases that match TRBD2. V shed 0 bases, J shed 9 bases, and the junction held 4 bases outside the gene matches. Germline V CDR1 and CDR2: LNHDA, SQIVND (reference sequence). The CDR3 has 15 residues. DNA for the CDR3: TGTGCCAGTAGTATAGACCCTAGCGGGGGGCTTGAGCAGTTCTTC. Translating gives CASSIDPSGGLEQFF.

The chain joins TRBV28 to TRBJ2-7, with no clear D. This CDR3 contains 15 residues. Germline CDR1 and CDR2: MDHEN and SYDVKM. Trimming shortened V by 7 bases and J by 5 bases, and 21 bases separated the two germline ends. CDR3 sequence reads: CASMVSLTNVHEQYF. The DNA of the CDR3 is TGTGCCAGCATGGTTTCCTTAACCAATGTCCACGAGCAGTACTTC.

The chain recombines TRBV2 with TRBJ1-1; D not resolved. The germline V and J ends were trimmed by 7 bases and 0 bases, with 18 bases remaining between them. The CDR3 covers 16 residues. The germline gives CDR1 SNHLY, CDR2 FYNNEI. The CDR3 sequence is CASKLSPADLNTEAFF. CDR3 bases: TGTGCCAGCAAACTAAGCCCGGCAGACCTGAACACTGAAGCTTTCTTT. Drawing the rest from reference TRBV2 and TRBJ1-1, the complete variable domain is EPEVTQTPSHQVTQMGQEVILRCVPISNHLYFYWYRQILGQKVEFLVSFYNNEISEKSEIFDDQFSVERPDGSNFTLKIRSTKLEDSAMYFCASKLSPADLNTEAFFGQGTRLTVV.

This rearrangement joins TRBV7-4 to TRBJ1-2; 7 bases line up with TRBD1. This CDR3 is built from 13 residues. The junction had 7 bases not matched to a gene; V was cut back by 10 bases and J by 2 bases. Germline CDR1 SGHVT, CDR2 SQSDAQ. CDR3 sequence reads: CAIADRTNYGYTF. The DNA of the CDR3 is TGTGCCATCGCGGACAGGACCAACTATGGCTACACCTTC.

The chain combines TRBV6-1 with TRBJ2-3; possible D gene TRBD2, 7 bases. This CDR3 is 15 amino acids long. Trimming took off 2 bases at V and 6 bases at J, with 15 bases between the two ends. Per the germline V gene, CDR1 is MNHNS and CDR2 is SASEGT. In DNA, the CDR3 is TGTGCCAGCAGTGAACTTCGGGGGGCAGTGGATACGCAGTATTTT. It specifies CASSELRGAVDTQYF.

This chain joins TRBV7-9 and TRBJ2-1; D gene uncertain. The germline gives CDR1 SEHNR, CDR2 FQNEAQ (reference sequence). The CDR3 has 12 amino acids. V lost 6 bases and J 10 bases, leaving 13 bases between the germline ends. CDR3 sequence reads: CASRRAQWEQFF. For the CDR3, the DNA is TGTGCCAGCAGACGGGCCCAATGGGAGCAGTTCTTC.